These 9 T cell receptor beta chains were all obtained from the same sample, sequenced in a study of blood T cell repertoires in COVID-19. Clones were sequenced by immunoSEQ multiplex PCR, and TCRdb holds only the in-frame ones, with some missing. The sample records roughly 150,000 clones, roughly 90% being singletons. Source material: peripheral blood. These receptors were taken from a man between 18 and 29 years old with COVID-19, enrolled during active disease.

This chain uses TRBV6-6 with TRBJ1-2, with 7 bases that match TRBD1. V lost 7 bases, J lost 1 base, and 3 bases stayed unmatched. CDR1 is MNHNY, CDR2 SVGAGI, per germline (reference sequence). The CDR3 loop spans 13 amino acids. The CDR3, as DNA: TGTGCCAGCACCCGGGACAGTAACTATGGCTACACCTTC. Encoded protein: CASTRDSNYGYTF.

The chain employs TRBV11-2 and TRBJ2-3; TRBD1 aligns across 7 bases. The V segment lost 5 bases and the J segment 11 bases; nucleotides outside the gene matches: 10. Germline V gene sequence: CDR1 SGHAT, CDR2 FQNNGV. The CDR3 is 13 amino acids. The CDR3 DNA is TGTGCCAGCAGCACTACAGGGGTGTCGGGGCAGTATTTT. Its protein is CASSTTGVSGQYF.

The chain joins TRBV5-1 to TRBJ1-5, with TRBD1 as a possible D gene (6 bases). The CDR3 runs to 13 residues. Germline CDR1 is SGHRS and CDR2 is YFSETQ. V was trimmed by 4 bases and J by 4 bases, leaving 9 bases between them. The CDR3 DNA reads as TGCGCCAGCAGCCCCACAGGGAATCAGCCCCAGCATTTT. This sequence encodes CASSPTGNQPQHF.

The chain joins TRBV7-6 to TRBJ2-7; TRBD1 matches at 8 bases. The germline V gene has CDR1 SGHVS and CDR2 FNYEAQ. Trimming at V came to 1 base and at J to 4 bases, leaving 6 bases not matched to a gene. The CDR3 is 15 residues long. The DNA of the CDR3 is TGTGCCAGCAGCTTAGATAGGACAGGGACTTACGAGCAGTACTTC. It encodes CASSLDRTGTYEQYF.

This clone ranks as medium-sized. This chain links TRBV27 with TRBJ1-5, with 7 positions matching TRBD1. Trimming at V came to 5 bases and at J to 7 bases, leaving 11 bases not matched to a gene. This CDR3 contains 15 residues. Per the germline V gene, CDR1 is MNHEY and CDR2 is SMNVEV (reference sequence). The CDR3 DNA reads as TGTGCCAGCAGTCGGGACAGCGGATTGGGGCAGCCCCAGCATTTT. This translates into CASSRDSGLGQPQHF.

The chain recombines TRBV9 with TRBJ1-1; unclear D gene. The CDR3 has 14 amino acids. V shed 1 base and J shed 2 bases, with 9 bases lying between them. From germline, CDR1 is SGDLS and CDR2 YYNGEE. CDR3 nucleotides: TGTGCCAGCAGCGTAAAAGGGAGTAACACTGAAGCTTTCTTT. Its translation is CASSVKGSNTEAFF.

This chain links TRBV7-2 with TRBJ2-7; D might be TRBD2 (6 bases). The germline V and J ends were trimmed by 0 bases and 6 bases, with 15 bases remaining between them. CDR1 SGHTA and CDR2 FQGNSA come from the germline V gene. This CDR3 spans 15 amino acids. The CDR3 loop reads CASSLALASTAEQYF. The CDR3 nucleotides are TGTGCCAGCAGCTTAGCTCTAGCGAGCACGGCCGAGCAGTACTTC.

The chain has TRBV7-9 and TRBJ1-3; D is ambiguous. Germline CDR1 SEHNR, CDR2 FQNEAQ (reference sequence). The CDR3 length is 12 residues. V was pared by 5 bases and J by 7 bases, with 9 bases between. The CDR3 nucleotides read TGTGCCAGCAGCCTTGACTCTAACACCATATATTTT. It is translated as CASSLDSNTIYF.

The chain couples TRBV5-1 to TRBJ2-7; 8 bases match TRBD2. The CDR3 contains 14 residues. CDR1 and CDR2 from the germline V gene are SGHRS and YFSETQ. After removal of 3 bases from V and 2 bases from J, the junction contained 4 bases not matched to a gene. This chain's CDR3 is CASSYSGDPYEQYF. The CDR3 DNA follows: TGCGCCAGCAGCTATAGCGGGGACCCCTACGAGCAGTACTTC.